These 17 T cell receptor beta chains originate from one sample sequenced in a study of OX40 agonist ivuxolimab in advanced cancers. Profiled with immunoSEQ multiplex PCR; TCRdb holds only in-frame clones, not every one. The sample has under 60,000 clones, roughly 88% seen once; the top ten hold about 5%. Source: CD4+ or CD8+ T cells sorted from blood, taken in a trial of the OX40 agonist ivuxolimab. The receptor source for this set is an adult with an advanced solid tumor such as melanoma, head and neck, liver or kidney cancer.

The chain combines TRBV2 with TRBJ2-1; D is tentatively TRBD1 or TRBD2 (5 bases each). Between the trimmed V and J ends, which lost 6 bases and 6 bases, there was a span of 18 bases. In germline, CDR1 is SNHLY, CDR2 FYNNEI. The CDR3 extends over 15 amino acids. The CDR3 bases are TGTGCCAGCAGGCCCGGCCCTTCCGGGGCCAATGAGCAGTTCTTC. Its translation is CASRPGPSGANEQFF.

This clone turned up a few times. V usage is TRBV5-4 and J usage is TRBJ1-2; no reliable D call. The CDR3 runs to 13 residues. In germline, CDR1 is SGHNT, CDR2 YYREEE (reference sequence). V lost 4 bases and J lost 2, with 9 bases in between. CDR3 amino acids: CASSEGQNYGYTF. Here the CDR3 DNA reads TGTGCCAGCAGCGAGGGTCAAAACTATGGCTACACCTTC.

The V and J genes are TRBV21-1 and TRBJ1-5. TRBV21-1 is described as a pseudogene. This CDR3 region has 14 residues. CDR3 amino acids: CASSKTDSNQPQHF. The CDR3 coding sequence is TGTGCCAGCAGCAAGACGGATAGCAATCAGCCCCAGCATTTT.

V is TRBV6-5 and J is TRBJ1-2; 7 bases fit TRBD1. The V gene's germline CDR1 is MNHEY and CDR2 SVGAGI. Unmatched junction bases numbered 11, after V lost 6 bases and J lost 4 bases. This CDR3 region has 15 residues. The CDR3 sequence: CASRRETGALYGYTF. The CDR3 DNA reads TGTGCCAGCAGACGCGAAACAGGGGCCCTCTATGGCTACACCTTC.

About this clone: Sequence at one end of the junction differs from germline and may be a read error. This chain links TRBV27 with TRBJ2-7, with D possibly being TRBD2 (5 bases). This CDR3 spans 16 amino acids. Germline loops: CDR1 MNHEY, CDR2 SMNVEV (reference sequence). CDR3 sequence: CASRLAPGASSHEQYF. CDR3 DNA sequence: TGTGCCAGCAGATTAGCGCCGGGCGCTTCCTCCCACGAGCAGTACTTC.

As to this clone: At one of its ends the junction is not consistent with the germline gene, which may arise from a read error. The chain employs TRBV20-1 and TRBJ1-3; D is ambiguous. This CDR3 contains 11 residues. Germline CDR1 is DFQATT and CDR2 is SNEGSKA (reference sequence). CDR3: CSARDGDTIYF. The CDR3 DNA reads as TGCAGTGCTAGAGATGGAGACACCATATATTTT.

V usage is TRBV11-2 and J usage is TRBJ2-4; D might be TRBD1 (6 bases). This CDR3 is 14 amino acids long. Germline V gene data show CDR1 as SGHAT and CDR2 as FQNNGV. V was shortened by 2 bases and J by 6 bases, with 11 bases between the two germline ends. DNA of the CDR3: TGTGCCAGCAGCTTAAGCGAAGGGGGAAACATTCAGTACTTC. This encodes CASSLSEGGNIQYF.

The V gene is TRBV6-5, the J gene TRBJ1-2; possibly TRBD1 for D (5 bases). CDR1 is MNHEY, CDR2 SVGAGI, per germline. Trimming shortened V by 6 bases and J by 5 bases, and 13 bases separated the two germline ends. This CDR3 region has 13 residues. CDR3 DNA sequence: TGTGCCAGCAGGAAAGACAGAATTTATGGCTACACCTTC. Its protein is CASRKDRIYGYTF.

The chain recombines TRBV2 with TRBJ2-5; TRBD1 matches at 8 bases. This CDR3 region has 15 residues. Per germline, CDR1 SNHLY and CDR2 FYNNEI. The V and J ends lost 5 bases and 1 base, in that order; junction bases with no gene match: 6. The CDR3 nucleotides read TGTGCCAGCAGTCCTGACAGGGGTCTCCAAGAGACCCAGTACTTC. Amino acid sequence: CASSPDRGLQETQYF.

The V gene is TRBV2, the J gene TRBJ2-7; no reliable D call. CDR3 length: 16 amino acids. The germline V and J ends were trimmed by 4 bases and 0 bases, with 16 bases remaining between them. The germline V gene encodes CDR1 SNHLY and CDR2 FYNNEI. The CDR3 protein is CASSAKDDLSSYEQYF. In DNA, the CDR3 is TGTGCCAGCAGTGCCAAGGACGACTTAAGCTCCTACGAGCAGTACTTC. The full variable domain, with the rest looked up from reference TRBV2 and TRBJ2-7, is EPEVTQTPSHQVTQMGQEVILRCVPISNHLYFYWYRQILGQKVEFLVSFYNNEISEKSEIFDDQFSVERPDGSNFTLKIRSTKLEDSAMYFCASSAKDDLSSYEQYFGPGTRLTVT.

The rearrangement links TRBV4-1 to TRBJ2-7; D is uncertain. Per the germline V gene, CDR1 is MGHRA and CDR2 is YSYEKL. The CDR3 is 16 residues long. V was trimmed by 4 bases and J by 1 base, leaving 17 bases between them. The CDR3 DNA reads TGCGCCAGCAGCCCCAGCTGGCTAGTCGGATCCTACGAGCAGTACTTC. Translation: CASSPSWLVGSYEQYF.

This clone was seen just once. This chain joins TRBV25-1 and TRBJ1-1, with D perhaps matching TRBD1 (5 bases). The CDR3 spans 13 residues. V dropped 7 bases and J dropped 1 base, with 10 bases sitting between them. CDR1 is MGHDK and CDR2 is SYGVNS in the germline V gene. DNA for the CDR3: TGTGCCAGCATGCAGGGATCGAACACTGAAGCTTTCTTT. Amino acids: CASMQGSNTEAFF.

The sample holds a few counts of this clone. This sequence joins TRBV28 and TRBJ1-3; D might be TRBD1 (5 bases). V was clipped by 3 bases and J by 4 bases, with 13 bases between them. The CDR3 is made up of 15 amino acids. The germline V gene has CDR1 MDHEN and CDR2 SYDVKM. Written as DNA, the CDR3 is TGTGCCAGCAGTTTGCGAGGGACGAAAGGAAACACCATATATTTT. Amino acid sequence: CASSLRGTKGNTIYF. Full variable domain (outside the CDR3, taken from reference TRBV28 and TRBJ1-3): DVKVTQSSRYLVKRTGEKVFLECVQDMDHENMFWYRQDPGLGLRLIYFSYDVKMKEKGDIPEGYSVSREKKERFSLILESASTNQTSMYLCASSLRGTKGNTIYFGEGSWLTVV.

About this clone itself: The sample contains more than one DNA sequence encoding this CDR3. The chain carries TRBV9 and TRBJ1-1; no definite D call. Germline-derived CDR1 and CDR2 are SGDLS and YYNGEE. The V end was cut by 0 bases, the J end by 5 bases, with 8 bases between. There are 13 residues in the CDR3. CDR3 sequence: CASSVGDGTEAFF. The CDR3 nucleotides are TGTGCCAGCAGCGTAGGGGATGGTACTGAAGCTTTCTTT.

A note on this clone: One end of the junction does not line up with germline, which may come from a read error. The chain uses TRBV7-7 and TRBJ2-1, with a tentative D call TRBD2 (5 bases). This CDR3 contains 16 residues. Germline lookup yields CDR1 SSHAT and CDR2 FNYEAQ (reference sequence). The CDR3 reads CASSLGVGASFNEQFF. The CDR3 bases are TGTGCTAGCAGCTTAGGTGTGGGAGCCAGTTTCAATGAGCAGTTCTTC.

This chain joins TRBV29-1 and TRBJ1-2; TRBD1 matches 9 bases. Germline lookup yields CDR1 SQVTM and CDR2 ANQGSEA. Trimming cost V 6 bases and J 4 bases; bases outside gene matches: 3. The CDR3 runs 12 residues. The CDR3 bases are TGCAGCGTATCACAGGGGGCCTATGGCTACACCTTC. Translated, it gives CSVSQGAYGYTF. Together with reference TRBV29-1 and TRBJ1-2, the CDR3 gives the full variable domain: SAVISQKPSRDICQRGTSLTIQCQVDSQVTMMFWYRQQPGQSLTLIATANQGSEATYESGFVIDKFPISRPNLTFSTLTVSNMSPEDSSIYLCSVSQGAYGYTFGSGTRLTVV.

The chain couples TRBV27 to TRBJ2-7; D is unclear. Germline values: CDR1 MNHEY, CDR2 SMNVEV (reference sequence). Trimming shortened V by 10 bases and J by 2 bases, and 15 bases separated the two germline ends. The CDR3 has 13 amino acids. The CDR3 nucleotides are TGTGCCACTACACCGGACCCACCCTACGAGCAGTACTTC. This sequence encodes CATTPDPPYEQYF.